A single sample is the source of the 24 T cell receptor beta chains below, sequenced in a study of blood T cell repertoires in COVID-19. The data were produced by immunoSEQ multiplex PCR, yet TCRdb's version contains in-frame clones alone and is incomplete. Found here are more than 150,000 clones, over 80% of them singletons; the top ten hold 10% to 15%. The sequencing sample was made of PBMCs or T cells enriched from blood (not recorded which). The receptors were gathered from a woman aged 55-69 years who had recovered from COVID-19.

V usage is TRBV29-1 and J usage is TRBJ2-7, with D possibly matching TRBD1 (6 bases). The CDR3 is 14 residues long. Trimming took 4 bases from V and 5 from J, leaving 18 bases between them. Per germline, CDR1 SQVTM and CDR2 ANQGSEA. The CDR3 reads CSVVRGTYSHEQYF. Written as DNA, the CDR3 is TGCAGCGTTGTGAGGGGGACATATTCCCACGAGCAGTACTTC.

The V and J genes are TRBV18 and TRBJ1-1, with 9 positions matching TRBD1. Germline V gene lookup returns CDR1 KGHSH and CDR2 LQKENI. This CDR3 spans 18 amino acids. V shed 1 base, J shed 4 bases, and the junction held 13 bases outside the gene matches. Here the CDR3 reads CASSPRGSFGTGSTEAFF. The DNA for the CDR3 is TGTGCCAGCTCACCACGGGGTTCATTCGGGACAGGGTCCACTGAAGCTTTCTTT.

The chain links TRBV7-2 to TRBJ1-6; perhaps TRBD1 as D (5 bases). The CDR3 has 16 amino acids. Germline CDR1 reads SGHTA; CDR2 reads FQGNSA. V dropped 5 bases and J dropped 4 bases, with 15 bases sitting between them. CDR3 amino acids: CASSTGGLVYNSPLHF. Here the CDR3 DNA reads TGTGCCAGCAGCACCGGGGGACTGGTTTATAATTCACCCCTCCACTTT. The variable domain in full, completed from reference TRBV7-2 and TRBJ1-6, reads GAGVSQSPSNKVTEKGKDVELRCDPISGHTALYWYRQSLGQGLEFLIYFQGNSAPDKSGLPSDRFSAERTGGSVSTLTIQRTQQEDSAVYLCASSTGGLVYNSPLHFGNGTRLTVT.

J is TRBJ1-1 and V is TRBV7-9; 11 bases match TRBD1. V gave up 5 bases and J gave up 10 bases; unmatched junction bases: 9. The CDR3 runs to 14 residues. CDR1 and CDR2 from the germline V gene are SEHNR and FQNEAQ (reference sequence). CDR3 sequence: CASSPPGQGAGAFF. The CDR3 DNA is TGTGCCAGCAGCCCCCCCGGACAGGGGGCAGGAGCTTTCTTT.

This chain joins TRBV29-1 and TRBJ2-2; tentative D call: TRBD2 (6 bases). There are 14 residues in the CDR3. Trimming left V 6 bases short and J 6 bases short, with 17 bases between. Germline V gene sequence: CDR1 SQVTM, CDR2 ANQGSEA. The CDR3 here is CSVRGTGVAGELFF. The CDR3 DNA reads TGCAGCGTACGAGGGACGGGAGTCGCCGGGGAGCTGTTTTTT.

CDR3 nucleotides: TGTGCCAGCGTTCTAGCGGGGGATGAGCAGTTCTTC. Its translation: CASVLAGDEQFF. V is TRBV2 and J is TRBJ2-1; 10 bases align to TRBD2. J gave up 8 bases and V 8 bases, and 3 bases lay outside the gene matches. The CDR3 runs to 12 residues. Germline V gives CDR1 SNHLY, CDR2 FYNNEI.

This clone turned up a few times. The chain is built from TRBV7-2 and TRBJ1-3; 7 bases align to TRBD1. The germline gives CDR1 SGHTA, CDR2 FQGNSA. J lost 10 bases, V lost 1 base, and 7 bases had no gene match. CDR3 size: 14 residues. The CDR3 bases are TGTGCCAGCAGCTTAGGACCGGGACAGTGGACCATATATTTT. Encoded protein: CASSLGPGQWTIYF.

The rearrangement joins TRBV3-1 (or the pseudogene TRBV3-2) to TRBJ1-1; 7 bases fit TRBD1. V trimming: 3 bases; J trimming: 5 bases; junction bases outside the gene matches: 12. Germline CDR1 is LGHDT and CDR2 is YNNKEL (reference sequence). CDR3 length: 16 amino acids. CDR3 DNA: TGTGCCAGCAGCCAGCGAGACAGGGCTGTTGGAACTGAAGCTTTCTTT. Protein sequence: CASSQRDRAVGTEAFF.

The V and J genes are TRBV28 and TRBJ2-2; 9 nucleotides align to TRBD1. Germline loops: CDR1 MDHEN, CDR2 SYDVKM. V trimming: 5 bases; J trimming: 6 bases; junction bases outside the gene matches: 7. CDR3 length: 15 amino acids. CDR3 DNA sequence: TGTGCCAGCAGTCCCGGACAGGGGCCCGCCGGGGAGCTGTTTTTT. Its translation is CASSPGQGPAGELFF.

J is TRBJ2-5 and V is TRBV5-4; 9 nucleotides line up with TRBD2. This CDR3 has 14 residues. Germline V lookup: CDR1 SGHNT, CDR2 YYREEE (reference sequence). After removal of 4 bases from V and 1 base from J, the junction contained 2 bases not matched to a gene. DNA for the CDR3: TGTGCCAGCAGCCCAGCGGGGGGCCAAGAGACCCAGTACTTC. Translating gives CASSPAGGQETQYF. Filled out from reference TRBV5-4 and TRBJ2-5, the complete variable domain reads ETGVTQSPTHLIKTRGQQVTLRCSSQSGHNTVSWYQQALGQGPQFIFQYYREEENGRGNFPPRFSGLQFPNYSSELNVNALELDDSALYLCASSPAGGQETQYFGPGTRLLVL.

About this clone itself: One end of the junction is discordant with germline, which a read error may explain. The chain links TRBV3-1 (or the pseudogene TRBV3-2) to TRBJ2-7; perhaps TRBD1 as D (6 bases). This CDR3 is 12 amino acids long. Germline V gene lookup returns CDR1 LGHDT and CDR2 YNNKEL (reference sequence). The CDR3 region has the DNA TGTGCCAGCAGCCAACTCAACACGGGACACTTCTTC. Protein: CASSQLNTGHFF.

This chain links TRBV14 with TRBJ2-1; D is possibly TRBD1 (5 bases). The V end lost 1 base, the J end lost 9 bases, and 22 bases lay between the germline ends. The CDR3 covers 17 residues. In germline, CDR1 is SGHDN, CDR2 FVKESK. The CDR3 sequence: CASSQGLGQRRGGEQFF. The DNA of the CDR3 is TGTGCCAGCAGCCAAGGATTGGGGCAGCGAAGGGGTGGTGAGCAGTTCTTC.

This chain links TRBV7-2 with TRBJ2-5; 8 bases line up with TRBD1. Germline V gene data show CDR1 as SGHTA and CDR2 as FQGNSA. With 2 bases clipped from V and 5 bases from J, the junction kept 10 bases outside the gene matches. The CDR3 has 16 residues. CDR3 region: CASSLRFRGRGETQYF. For the CDR3, the DNA is TGTGCCAGCAGCTTAAGGTTCAGGGGGCGCGGGGAGACCCAGTACTTC.

The chain joins TRBV15 to TRBJ1-6, with 8 bases fitting TRBD1. CDR3 length equals 16 residues. V trimming: 5 bases; J trimming: 7 bases; junction bases outside the gene matches: 10. Germline CDR1 and CDR2: LNHNV and YYDKDF (reference sequence). This chain's CDR3 is CATSEFPGQVNSPLHF. As DNA, the CDR3 is TGTGCCACCAGCGAATTTCCGGGACAGGTGAATTCACCCCTCCACTTT.

The rearrangement uses TRBV9 and TRBJ2-3; 8 bases map to TRBD2. The CDR3 covers 16 residues. Germline V lookup: CDR1 SGDLS, CDR2 YYNGEE. With 0 bases clipped from V and 0 bases from J, the junction kept 3 bases outside the gene matches. The CDR3 loop reads CASSVDLAGSTDTQYF. CDR3 bases: TGTGCCAGCAGCGTAGATCTAGCGGGCAGCACAGATACGCAGTATTTT.

The CDR3 DNA follows: TGTGCCATAGCTTGGGAGGATCAGCCCCAGCATTTT. This gives the protein CAIAWEDQPQHF. This chain joins TRBV28 and TRBJ1-5; D ambiguous. Germline-derived CDR1 and CDR2 are MDHEN and SYDVKM. Trimming cost V 10 bases and J 5 bases, with 12 bases left between them. The CDR3 sequence is 12 residues long.

The chain joins TRBV5-8 to TRBJ2-5; 8 bases are shared with TRBD1. The CDR3 covers 16 residues. V was pared by 0 bases and J by 4 bases, with 8 bases of the junction left unmatched. Germline V gene data show CDR1 as SGHTS and CDR2 as YDEGEE. The CDR3 nucleotides are TGTGCCAGCAGCTTGGACGGTTCACAGGGGGGAGAGACCCAGTACTTC. It specifies CASSLDGSQGGETQYF. Combining the CDR3 with reference TRBV5-8 and TRBJ2-5 gives the whole variable domain EAGVTQSPTHLIKTRGQQATLRCSPISGHTSVYWYQQALGLGLQFLLWYDEGEERNRGNFPPRFSGRQFPNYSSELNVNALELEDSALYLCASSLDGSQGGETQYFGPGTRLLVL.

The table lists this clone with a few counts. The V and J genes are TRBV19 and TRBJ2-3; TRBD1 aligns across 9 bases. The CDR3 has 14 amino acids. From germline, CDR1 is LNHDA and CDR2 SQIVND (reference sequence). After removal of 7 bases from V and 7 bases from J, the junction contained 9 bases not matched to a gene. CDR3: CASTAGQGSYTQYF. CDR3 sequence (DNA): TGTGCCAGTACTGCGGGACAGGGCTCCTATACGCAGTATTTT.

V usage is TRBV9 and J usage is TRBJ2-5; 7 nucleotides align to TRBD1. J was trimmed by 5 bases and V by 0 bases; bases with no gene match: 1. The germline V gene has CDR1 SGDLS and CDR2 YYNGEE. The length of the CDR3 is 13 residues. The CDR3 sequence: CASSVEQGETQYF. The CDR3 DNA sequence: TGTGCCAGCAGCGTAGAACAGGGGGAGACCCAGTACTTC.

The chain employs TRBV7-9 and TRBJ1-3, with D unclear. This CDR3 region has 16 residues. Germline CDR1 is SEHNR and CDR2 is FQNEAQ (reference sequence). V was clipped by 5 bases and J by 4 bases, with 18 bases between them. DNA for the CDR3: TGTGCCAGCAGCCGCTCTTCGGGCTCGGGGGGAAACACCATATATTTT. Protein: CASSRSSGSGGNTIYF.

This chain joins TRBV12-3 or TRBV12-4 and TRBJ1-4; D is unresolved. CDR3 size: 13 residues. With 6 bases removed from V and 6 bases from J, the gap between germline ends came to 11 bases. The CDR3 nucleotides read TGTGCCAGCAGGTGGTACAGAGATGAAAAACTGTTTTTT. Its protein product is CASRWYRDEKLFF.

This chain links TRBV3-1 (or the pseudogene TRBV3-2) with TRBJ2-7; TRBD2 agrees at 9 bases. Germline V gene data show CDR1 as LGHDT and CDR2 as YNNKEL (reference sequence). The CDR3 sequence is 14 residues long. The ends lost 4 bases at V and 5 bases at J; junction bases unmatched: 6. The DNA of the CDR3 is TGTGCCAGCAGCCGACTAGCGGAGCAAGACGAGCAGTACTTC. The encoded protein is CASSRLAEQDEQYF.

This clone was detected only once. This chain connects TRBV5-6 to TRBJ1-1; 8 nucleotides match TRBD1. J lost 3 bases, V lost 4 bases, and 8 bases had no gene match. The germline CDR1 and CDR2 sequences are SGHDT and YYEEEE. The CDR3 extends over 15 amino acids. This chain's CDR3 is CASSILTGEDTEAFF. Here the CDR3 DNA reads TGTGCCAGCAGCATCCTGACAGGGGAGGACACTGAAGCTTTCTTT.

The chain has TRBV27 and TRBJ2-7; 7 bases align to TRBD2. Germline V CDR1 and CDR2: MNHEY, SMNVEV (reference sequence). This CDR3 is built from 14 residues. Trimming took 6 bases from V and 0 from J; bases not matched to a gene: 5. The CDR3 DNA sequence: TGTGCCAGCAGCCACGGGACTACCTCCTACGAGCAGTACTTC. Translating gives CASSHGTTSYEQYF.